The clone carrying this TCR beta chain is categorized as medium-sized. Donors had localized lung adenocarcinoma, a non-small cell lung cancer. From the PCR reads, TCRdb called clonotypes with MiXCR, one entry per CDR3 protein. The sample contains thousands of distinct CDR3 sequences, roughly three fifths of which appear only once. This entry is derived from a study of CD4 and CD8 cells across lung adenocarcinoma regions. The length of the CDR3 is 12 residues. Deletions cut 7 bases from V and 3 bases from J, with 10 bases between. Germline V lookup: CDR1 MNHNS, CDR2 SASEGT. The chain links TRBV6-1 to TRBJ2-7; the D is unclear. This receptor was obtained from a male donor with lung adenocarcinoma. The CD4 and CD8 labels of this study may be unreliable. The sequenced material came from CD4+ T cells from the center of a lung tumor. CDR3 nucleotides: TGTGCCAGCACGTGGCGCCGCTACGAGCAGTACTTC. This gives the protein CASTWRRYEQYF.